Shown below are 20 T cell receptor delta chains from a single sample sequenced in a study of γδ T cells in repeated Plasmodium falciparum infection. TCRdb reapplied CATT to the multiplex PCR reads. The sample lists 85,000 to 95,000 delta-chain clones; more than 1.4% were seen once. Gammadelta T cells were flow-sorted from PBMC into Vgamma9/Vdelta2+ and Vdelta2-negative populations for bulk analysis. The sequenced sample consisted of gamma-delta T cells from blood. The receptors originated from a pool of human donors (malaria-infected and uninfected, not separated).

Of note for this clone: This likely traces to a read error, being one base from a far larger clone. Different DNA sequences within this sample yield the same CDR3. The CDR3 loop is CALGVIHFVPYWGIRGYTDKLIF. As DNA, the CDR3 is TGTGCCCTTGGGGTCATCCATTTTGTTCCTTACTGGGGGATAAGGGGGTACACCGATAAACTCATCTTT. The chain carries TRDV1 and TRDJ1; TRDD3 matches 11 bases. The J gene comes from matching the DNA to germline here; TCRdb lacks it. Germline values: CDR1 TSWWSYY, CDR2 QGS. The CDR3 sequence is 23 residues long.

This clone was observed a handful of times. TCRdb shows a much larger clone's protein in place of this DNA's translation, and the two differ at residue 20, likely through a read error; the protein shown is translated from the DNA. The V gene is TRDV2, but the J gene lacks a call; the DNA was not compared with TRDD3, the D call given in the table. The CDR3 totals 22 residues. Germline assignment: CDR1 GEAIGNYY and CDR2 EKD. CDR3 loop: CACDTVNRPSMGDTRPHPKPIF. CDR3 bases: TGTGCCTGTGACACCGTAAATCGGCCGTCAATGGGGGATACACGTCCTCATCCAAAACCCATCTTT.

This clone has ten or more counts. TCRdb's entry gives the protein of a much larger clone, which mismatches this DNA's translation at residue 10, likely from a read error; the protein reported here is translated from the DNA. CDR3 sequence reads: CAFLAPGTDRLIF. In DNA form, the CDR3 reads TGTGCCTTCCTAGCCCCTGGGACCGATAGACTCATCTTT. The gene calls are TRDV3 and TRDJ1; TRDD3 might be the D (5 bases). The germline CDR1 and CDR2 sequences are TVYSNPD and GDNSRS (reference sequence). This CDR3 region has 13 residues.

A few counts support this clone. The chain combines TRDV1 with TRDJ1, with TRDD3 matching over 13 bases. No J gene was available from TCRdb, and it was assigned here by a germline match of the DNA. J was trimmed by 7 bases and V by 4 bases; bases with no gene match: 39. The CDR3 runs to 26 residues. Per germline, CDR1 TSWWSYY and CDR2 QGS. CDR3 sequence reads: CALGGLRGFLGYWGIRDTGAYGKLIF. In DNA form, the CDR3 reads TGTGCTCTTGGGGGCCTGCGGGGATTCCTGGGGTACTGGGGGATACGCGACACGGGTGCTTACGGTAAACTCATCTTT.

Remarks on this clone: The TCRdb protein, from a much larger clone, departs from this DNA's translation at residue 9, likely by read error; the protein shown derives from the DNA. The rearrangement joins TRDV1 to TRDJ1; D possibly uses TRDD2 or TRDD3 (7 bases each). In the absence of a J gene in TCRdb, the DNA was matched to germline to assign it here. The CDR3 covers 25 residues. Looked up from germline, CDR1 is TSWWSYY and CDR2 is QGS. With 0 bases removed from V and 0 bases from J, the gap between germline ends came to 38 bases. CDR3 sequence reads: CALGELHIGGLPHTGALDYTDKLIF. CDR3 DNA: TGTGCTCTTGGGGAACTACACATAGGAGGCCTTCCTCATACTGGGGCCCTTGACTACACCGATAAACTCATCTTT.

This clone was recorded many times. This chain connects TRDV1 to TRDJ2, with TRDD3 matching over 9 bases. This CDR3 spans 20 amino acids. J was trimmed by 6 bases and V by 2 bases; bases with no gene match: 19. From germline, CDR1 is TSWWSYY and CDR2 QGS. The CDR3 DNA sequence: TGTGCTCTTGGGGAAGGTAAATATCCCCCTGGGGGATGGGAGGCAGCACAACTCTTCTTT. This encodes CALGEGKYPPGGWEAAQLFF.

This clone was seen more than once but under ten times. The protein given by TCRdb reflects a much larger clone and differs at residue 5 from this DNA's translation, likely from a read error; the protein shown is the DNA's translation. The CDR3 reads CALLEGWPSGTDKLIF. CDR3 DNA: TGTGCTCTTCTAGAGGGGTGGCCTTCGGGAACCGATAAACTCATCTTT. This chain joins TRDV1 and TRDJ1; a possible D gene is TRDD2 (5 bases). With 8 bases removed from V and 2 bases from J, the gap between germline ends came to 21 bases. In germline, CDR1 is TSWWSYY, CDR2 QGS. There are 16 residues in the CDR3.

This clone was found many times. The genes are TRDV1 and TRDJ1; 10 bases are a match to TRDD3. The length of the CDR3 is 23 residues. In germline, CDR1 is TSWWSYY, CDR2 QGS. The junction had 28 bases not matched to a gene; V was cut back by 3 bases and J by 3 bases. CDR3 DNA: TGTGCTCTTGGGGACGGAGGGGTCCGTTCCTACCAAAGCCTGGGGGATAGTCCCGATAAACTCATCTTT. Translated: CALGDGGVRSYQSLGDSPDKLIF.

Notes on this clone: This DNA's translation and the protein TCRdb lists, from a much larger clone, do not match at residue 7, likely due to a read error; the protein shown is translated from the DNA. This sequence joins TRDV2 and TRDJ1; the D is unclear. The J gene is not listed in TCRdb, so it was assigned here from a DNA match to germline. Germline V gives CDR1 GEAIGNYY, CDR2 EKD. The CDR3 is 16 amino acids. V gave up 3 bases and J gave up 0 bases, with 16 bases separating them. The CDR3 coding sequence is TGTGCCTGTGACGCTCTACATACCTTGTACACCGATAAACTCATCTTT. Translated, it gives CACDALHTLYTDKLIF.

Regarding this clone: The protein given by TCRdb reflects a much larger clone and differs at residue 11 from this DNA's translation, likely from a read error; the protein shown is the DNA's translation. This chain links TRDV1 with TRDJ1; D is undetermined. As TCRdb names no J gene, one was assigned here on the basis of a DNA match to germline. Trimming took 4 bases from V and 3 from J, leaving 18 bases between them. The CDR3 is 16 residues long. Germline CDR1 and CDR2: TSWWSYY and QGS. This CDR3 reads CALGVPPECCADKLIF. The DNA for the CDR3 is TGTGCTCTTGGGGTCCCCCCAGAGTGTTGCGCCGATAAACTCATCTTT.

Regarding this clone: The TCRdb record carries a much larger clone's protein, which differs from this DNA's translation at residue 6; a read error is the likely cause, and the protein listed here is the DNA translation. The chain joins TRDV1 to TRDJ1, with a possible D match to TRDD2 (7 bases). The CDR3 totals 19 residues. Germline CDR1 and CDR2: TSWWSYY and QGS. V was cut by 3 bases and J by 1 base, with 24 bases left in between. The CDR3 DNA is TGTGCTCTTGGGGATGTCTATACGTGGGGGTTCCTACCCACCGATAAACTCATCTTT. This gives the protein CALGDVYTWGFLPTDKLIF.

Turning to this clone: A read error may explain this, as a much larger clone is one base away. This rearrangement joins TRDV1 to TRDJ2; 8 bases are shared with TRDD3. The CDR3 loop spans 14 amino acids. Trimming cost V 4 bases and J 6 bases; bases outside gene matches: 4. Germline CDR1 and CDR2: TSWWSYY and QGS. The CDR3 DNA reads as TGTGCTCTTGGGGCGGGGATACTAGCAGCACAACTCTTCTTT. Translated, it gives CALGAGILAAQLFF.

This clone was observed a handful of times. TCRdb lists the protein of a much larger clone for this DNA, which differs at residue 5, so this is likely a read error; the protein given here is translated from the DNA itself. The V call is TRDV2, the J call TRDJ1; TRDD3 is a possible D gene (5 bases). TCRdb carries no J gene annotation; the J gene was assigned here by matching the DNA with germline. Germline V gives CDR1 GEAIGNYY, CDR2 EKD. V lost 2 bases, J lost 2 bases, and 17 bases lay in between. The CDR3 is 16 amino acids. CDR3 loop: CACDIVGHRQTDKLIF. The CDR3 DNA sequence: TGTGCCTGTGACATCGTGGGGCATCGCCAGACCGATAAACTCATCTTT.

This clone was seen only a few times. TCRdb attributes to this sequence the protein of a much larger clone, which differs from the DNA translation at residue 20; a read error is likely, and the protein displayed is translated from the DNA. No J gene was called, and the V gene is TRDV1; the D call in the table, TRDD3, was not verified against the DNA. The CDR3 loop spans 21 amino acids. Germline loops: CDR1 TSWWSYY, CDR2 QGS. The CDR3: CALGAHSYVGGGYSETDKLTF. CDR3 nucleotide sequence: TGTGCTCTTGGGGCCCATTCCTACGTTGGTGGGGGATACTCAGAAACCGATAAACTCACCTTT.

This clone was observed at least ten times. The amino acid sequence in TCRdb belongs to a much larger clone and departs from this DNA's translation at residue 4, likely a sequencing read error; the sequence shown is translated from the DNA. This chain links TRDV2 with TRDJ1, with 13 bases fitting TRDD3. The CDR3 totals 18 residues. Germline loops: CDR1 GEAIGNYY, CDR2 EKD. CDR3 DNA sequence: TGTGCCTGTAACACCGGGAAGTTACTGGGGGATACGCCCGATAAACTCATCTTT. Translated, it gives CACNTGKLLGDTPDKLIF.

Of note for this clone: It is likely a read error: a sequence one base away is far more abundant. The same CDR3 can be traced to other DNA sequences in this sample. This sequence joins TRDV3 and TRDJ2, with D perhaps matching TRDD3 (5 bases). The germline gives CDR1 TVYSNPD, CDR2 GDNSRS (reference sequence). The CDR3 is made up of 17 amino acids. V shed 3 bases and J shed 0 bases, with 20 bases lying between them. The DNA of the CDR3 is TGTGCCTTCTTGGGAGGGGTGGGGTACGCTTTGACAGCACAACTCTTCTTT. Translation gives CAFLGGVGYALTAQLFF.

About this clone: A far larger clone is just one base off, so this is likely a read error. In the same sample, other DNA sequences code for this CDR3. The chain has TRDV2 and TRDJ3, with 9 bases that match TRDD3. In the absence of a J gene in TCRdb, the DNA was matched to germline to assign it here. The CDR3 loop spans 21 amino acids. Germline V gives CDR1 GEAIGNYY, CDR2 EKD. The CDR3 coding sequence is TGCGCCTGTGATGGATTACTGGGGGACTTATACAGCTCCTGGGACACCCGACAGATGTTTTTC. It yields the protein CACDGLLGDLYSSWDTRQMFF.

This sequence joins TRDV2 and TRDJ3; 9 bases fit TRDD3. Since TCRdb gives no J gene, matching the DNA to germline was used here to assign it. The ends lost 4 bases at V and 1 base at J; junction bases unmatched: 22. The CDR3 has 23 amino acids. Germline CDR1 GEAIGNYY, CDR2 EKD. The CDR3 reads CACDSVRPSAGTGGSWDTRQMFF. The CDR3 DNA follows: TGTGCCTGTGATTCGGTACGCCCCAGCGCGGGTACTGGGGGATCCTGGGACACCCGACAGATGTTTTTC.

This clone was counted only a few times. TCRdb attributes to this sequence the protein of a much larger clone, which differs from the DNA translation at residue 20; a read error is likely, and the protein displayed is translated from the DNA. J gene calling gave no result, while the V gene is TRDV1; the D call of TRDD3 is as the table states it, not checked on the DNA. The CDR3 loop spans 22 amino acids. Germline lookup yields CDR1 TSWWSYY and CDR2 QGS. The DNA for the CDR3 is TGTGCTCTTTACTTCCCGGGGTTCTTTCGGGCGGGATTCTCTCACTACACCGATAAACCCATCTTT. This translates into CALYFPGFFRAGFSHYTDKPIF.

Remarks on this clone: The protein held in TCRdb is that of a much larger clone and does not match this DNA's translation at residue 3, likely because of a read error; the protein shown is translated from the DNA. The chain carries TRDV2 and TRDJ1, with TRDD3 matching over 12 bases. Germline matching of the DNA provided the J gene here, since TCRdb leaves it blank. This CDR3 has 19 residues. Germline CDR1 GEAIGNYY, CDR2 EKD. The CDR3 protein is CARDPLTGGYSEYTDKLIF. CDR3 in DNA: TGTGCCCGTGATCCCCTTACTGGGGGATACTCAGAGTACACCGATAAACTCATCTTT.